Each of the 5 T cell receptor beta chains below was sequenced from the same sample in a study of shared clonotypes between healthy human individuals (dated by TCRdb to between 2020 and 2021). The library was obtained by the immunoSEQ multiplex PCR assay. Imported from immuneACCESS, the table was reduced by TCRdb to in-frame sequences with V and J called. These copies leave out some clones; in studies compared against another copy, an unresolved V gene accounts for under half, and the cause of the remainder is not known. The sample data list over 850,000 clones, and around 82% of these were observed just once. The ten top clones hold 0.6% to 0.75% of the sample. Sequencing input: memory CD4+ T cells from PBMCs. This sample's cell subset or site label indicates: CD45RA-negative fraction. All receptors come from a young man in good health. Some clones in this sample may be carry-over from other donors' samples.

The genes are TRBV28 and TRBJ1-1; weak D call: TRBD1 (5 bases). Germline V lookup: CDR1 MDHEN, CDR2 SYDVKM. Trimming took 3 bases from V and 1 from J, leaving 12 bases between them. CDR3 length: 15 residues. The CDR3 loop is CASSFGGAGNTEAFF. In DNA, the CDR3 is TGTGCCAGCAGTTTCGGGGGAGCGGGGAACACTGAAGCTTTCTTT. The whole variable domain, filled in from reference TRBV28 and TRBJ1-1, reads DVKVTQSSRYLVKRTGEKVFLECVQDMDHENMFWYRQDPGLGLRLIYFSYDVKMKEKGDIPEGYSVSREKKERFSLILESASTNQTSMYLCASSFGGAGNTEAFFGQGTRLTVV.

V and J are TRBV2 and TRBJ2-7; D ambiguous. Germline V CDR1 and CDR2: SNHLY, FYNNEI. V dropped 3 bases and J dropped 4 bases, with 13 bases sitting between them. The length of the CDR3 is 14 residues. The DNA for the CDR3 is TGTGCCAGCAGTGATTCCAGAACGGCGTACGAGCAGTACTTC. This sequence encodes CASSDSRTAYEQYF.

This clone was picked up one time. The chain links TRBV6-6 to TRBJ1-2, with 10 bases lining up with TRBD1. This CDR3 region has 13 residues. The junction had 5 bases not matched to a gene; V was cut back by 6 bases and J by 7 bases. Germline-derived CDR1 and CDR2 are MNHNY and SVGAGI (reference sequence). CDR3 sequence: CASSPGQGSGYTF. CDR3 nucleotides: TGTGCCAGCAGCCCGGGACAGGGGTCTGGCTACACCTTC.

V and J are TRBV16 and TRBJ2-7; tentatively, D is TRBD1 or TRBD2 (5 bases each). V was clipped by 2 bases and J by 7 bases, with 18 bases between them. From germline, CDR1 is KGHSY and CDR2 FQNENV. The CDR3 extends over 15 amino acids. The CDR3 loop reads CASSQLEGSGLEQYF. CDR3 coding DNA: TGTGCCAGCAGCCAACTCGAGGGGTCGGGGCTGGAGCAGTACTTC. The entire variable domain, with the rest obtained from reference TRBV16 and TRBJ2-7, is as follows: GEEVAQTPKHLVRGEGQKAKLYCAPIKGHSYVFWYQQVLKNEFKFLISFQNENVFDETGMPKERFSAKCLPNSPCSLEIQATKLEDSAVYFCASSQLEGSGLEQYFGPGTRLTVT.

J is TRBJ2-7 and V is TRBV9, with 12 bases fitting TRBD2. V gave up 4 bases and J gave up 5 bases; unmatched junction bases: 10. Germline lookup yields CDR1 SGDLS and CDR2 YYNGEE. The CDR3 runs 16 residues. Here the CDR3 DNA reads TGTGCCAGCAGCCCACGGACTAGCGGGATCGGCGACGAGCAGTACTTC. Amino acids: CASSPRTSGIGDEQYF. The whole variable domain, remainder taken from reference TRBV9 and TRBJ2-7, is DSGVTQTPKHLITATGQRVTLRCSPRSGDLSVYWYQQSLDQGLQFLIQYYNGEERAKGNILERFSAQQFPDLHSELNLSSLELGDSALYFCASSPRTSGIGDEQYFGPGTRLTVT.